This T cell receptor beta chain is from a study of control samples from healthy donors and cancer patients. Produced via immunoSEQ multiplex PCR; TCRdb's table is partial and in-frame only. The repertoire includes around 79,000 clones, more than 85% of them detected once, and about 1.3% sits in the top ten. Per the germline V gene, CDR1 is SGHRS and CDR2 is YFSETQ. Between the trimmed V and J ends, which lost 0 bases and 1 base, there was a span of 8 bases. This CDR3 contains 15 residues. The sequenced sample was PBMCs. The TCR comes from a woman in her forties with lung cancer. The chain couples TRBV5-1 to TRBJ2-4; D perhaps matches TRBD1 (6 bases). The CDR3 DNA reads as TGCGCCAGCAGCTTGGACAGGGCGGCCAAAAACATTCAGTACTTC. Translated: CASSLDRAAKNIQYF.